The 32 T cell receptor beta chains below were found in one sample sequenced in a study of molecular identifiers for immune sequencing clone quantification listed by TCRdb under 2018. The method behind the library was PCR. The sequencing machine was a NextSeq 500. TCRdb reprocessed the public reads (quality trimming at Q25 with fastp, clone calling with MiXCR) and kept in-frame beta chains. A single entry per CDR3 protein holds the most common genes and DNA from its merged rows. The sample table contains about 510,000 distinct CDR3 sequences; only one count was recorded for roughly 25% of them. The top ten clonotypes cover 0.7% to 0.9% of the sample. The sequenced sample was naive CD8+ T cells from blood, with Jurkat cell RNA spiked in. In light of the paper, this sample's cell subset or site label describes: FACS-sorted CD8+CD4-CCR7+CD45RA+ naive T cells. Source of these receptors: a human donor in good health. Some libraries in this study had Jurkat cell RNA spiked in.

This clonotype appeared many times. The CDR3 protein is CSVSGFTGELFF. The CDR3 DNA sequence: TGCAGCGTTTCTGGATTCACCGGGGAGCTGTTTTTT. The chain joins TRBV29-1 to TRBJ2-2; D is unresolved. The V gene lost 5 bases and the J gene lost 4 bases, with 8 bases spanning the gap. Germline V gene sequence: CDR1 SQVTM, CDR2 ANQGSEA. CDR3 length: 12 amino acids.

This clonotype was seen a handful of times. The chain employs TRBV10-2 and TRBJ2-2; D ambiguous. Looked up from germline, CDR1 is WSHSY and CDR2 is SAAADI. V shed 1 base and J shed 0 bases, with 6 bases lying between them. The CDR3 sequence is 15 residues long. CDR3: CASSEWLTNTGELFF. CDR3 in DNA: TGCGCCAGCAGTGAGTGGCTTACGAACACCGGGGAGCTGTTTTTT.

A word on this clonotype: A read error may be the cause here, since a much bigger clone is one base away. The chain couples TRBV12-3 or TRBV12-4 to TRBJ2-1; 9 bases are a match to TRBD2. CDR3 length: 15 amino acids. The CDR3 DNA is TGTGCCAGCAGGCCCGGGACTAGCTCCTACAATGAGCAGCTCTTC. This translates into CASRPGTSSYNEQLF.

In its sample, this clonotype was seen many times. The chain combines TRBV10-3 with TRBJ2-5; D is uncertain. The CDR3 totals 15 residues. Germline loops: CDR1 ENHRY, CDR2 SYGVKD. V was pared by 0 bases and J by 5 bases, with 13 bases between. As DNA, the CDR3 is TGTGCCATCAGTGAGTCGATTAGTTCGTCCGAGACCCAGTACTTC. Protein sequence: CAISESISSSETQYF.

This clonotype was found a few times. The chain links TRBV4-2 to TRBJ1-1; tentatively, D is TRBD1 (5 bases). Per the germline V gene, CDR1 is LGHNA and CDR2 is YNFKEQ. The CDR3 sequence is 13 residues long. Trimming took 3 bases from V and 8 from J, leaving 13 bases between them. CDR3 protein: CASSQRRGAEAFF. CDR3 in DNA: TGTGCCAGCAGCCAGCGGAGGGGCGCGGAAGCTTTCTTT.

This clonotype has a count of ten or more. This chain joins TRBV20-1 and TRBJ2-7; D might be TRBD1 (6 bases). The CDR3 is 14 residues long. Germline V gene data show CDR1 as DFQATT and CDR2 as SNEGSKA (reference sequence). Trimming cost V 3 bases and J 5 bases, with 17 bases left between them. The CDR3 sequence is CSARSQGSLDEQYF. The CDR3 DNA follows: TGCAGTGCTAGGTCTCAGGGGTCTTTGGACGAGCAGTACTTC.

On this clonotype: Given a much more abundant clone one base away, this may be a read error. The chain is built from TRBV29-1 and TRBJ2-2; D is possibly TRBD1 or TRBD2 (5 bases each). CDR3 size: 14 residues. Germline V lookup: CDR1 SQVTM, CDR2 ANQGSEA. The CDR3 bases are TGCAGCGTTGACACGGGGTCGGGGACCGGGGCGCTGTTTTTT. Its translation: CSVDTGSGTGALFF.

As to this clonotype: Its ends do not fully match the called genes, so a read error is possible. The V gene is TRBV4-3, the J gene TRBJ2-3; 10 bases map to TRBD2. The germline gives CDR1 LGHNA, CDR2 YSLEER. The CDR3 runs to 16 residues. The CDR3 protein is CASSATASGSIDTQYF. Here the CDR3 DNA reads TGCGCCAGCAGCGCCACCGCTAGCGGGAGCATAGATACGCAGTATTTT.

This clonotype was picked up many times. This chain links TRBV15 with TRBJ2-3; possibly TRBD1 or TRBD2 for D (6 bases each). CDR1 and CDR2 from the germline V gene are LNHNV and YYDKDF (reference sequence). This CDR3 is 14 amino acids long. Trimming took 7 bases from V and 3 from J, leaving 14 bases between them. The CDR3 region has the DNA TGTGCCACCATGGGGGCGGGGATGACAGATACGCAGTATTTT. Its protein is CATMGAGMTDTQYF.

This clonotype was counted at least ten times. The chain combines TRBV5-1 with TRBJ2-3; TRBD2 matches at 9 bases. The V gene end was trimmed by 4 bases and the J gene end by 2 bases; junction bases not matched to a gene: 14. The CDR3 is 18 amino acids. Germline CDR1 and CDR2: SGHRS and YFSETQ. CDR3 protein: CASSVKVSGRLFTDTQYF. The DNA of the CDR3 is TGCGCCAGCAGCGTCAAAGTGAGCGGGAGGCTGTTCACAGATACGCAGTATTTT. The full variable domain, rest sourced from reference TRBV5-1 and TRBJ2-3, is KAGVTQTPRYLIKTRGQQVTLSCSPISGHRSVSWYQQTPGQGLQFLFEYFSETQRNKGNFPGRFSGRQFSNSRSEMNVSTLELGDSALYLCASSVKVSGRLFTDTQYFGPGTRLTVL.

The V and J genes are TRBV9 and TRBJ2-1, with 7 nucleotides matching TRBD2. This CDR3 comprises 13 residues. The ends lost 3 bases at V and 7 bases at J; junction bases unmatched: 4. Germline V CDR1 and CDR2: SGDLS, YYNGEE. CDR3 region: CASSAGAGNEQFF. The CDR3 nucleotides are TGTGCCAGCAGCGCGGGAGCGGGGAATGAGCAGTTCTTC.

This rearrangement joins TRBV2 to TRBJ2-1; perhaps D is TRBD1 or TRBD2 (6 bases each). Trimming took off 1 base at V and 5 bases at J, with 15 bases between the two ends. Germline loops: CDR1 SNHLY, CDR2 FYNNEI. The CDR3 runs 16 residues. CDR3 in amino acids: CASSEGGLAYNNEQFF. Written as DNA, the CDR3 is TGTGCCAGCAGTGAAGGGGGGCTAGCGTACAACAATGAGCAGTTCTTC.

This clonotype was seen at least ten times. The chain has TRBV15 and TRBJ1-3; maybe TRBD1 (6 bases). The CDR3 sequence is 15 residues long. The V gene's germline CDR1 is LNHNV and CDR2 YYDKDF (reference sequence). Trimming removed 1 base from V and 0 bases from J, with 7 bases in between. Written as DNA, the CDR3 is TGTGCCACCAGCAGAGGGACAGACTCTGGAAACACCATATATTTT. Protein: CATSRGTDSGNTIYF. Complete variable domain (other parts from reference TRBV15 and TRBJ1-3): DAMVIQNPRYQVTQFGKPVTLSCSQTLNHNVMYWYQQKSSQAPKLLFHYYDKDFNNEADTPDNFQSRRPNTSFCFLDIRSPGLGDTAMYLCATSRGTDSGNTIYFGEGSWLTVV.

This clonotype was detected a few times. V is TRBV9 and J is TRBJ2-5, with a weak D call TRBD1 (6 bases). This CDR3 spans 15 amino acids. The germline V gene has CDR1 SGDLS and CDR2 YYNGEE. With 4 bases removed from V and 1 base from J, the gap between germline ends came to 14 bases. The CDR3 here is CASSPRGSLQETQYF. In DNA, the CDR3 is TGTGCCAGCAGCCCCAGGGGCAGTCTCCAAGAGACCCAGTACTTC.

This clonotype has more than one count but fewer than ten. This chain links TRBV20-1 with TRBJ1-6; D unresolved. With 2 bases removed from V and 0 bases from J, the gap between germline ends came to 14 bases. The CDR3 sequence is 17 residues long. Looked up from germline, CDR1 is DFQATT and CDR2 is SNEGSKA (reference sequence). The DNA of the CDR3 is TGCAGTGCTAGATCGGGCAGCCAACTCTCCTATAATTCACCCCTCCACTTT. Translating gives CSARSGSQLSYNSPLHF.

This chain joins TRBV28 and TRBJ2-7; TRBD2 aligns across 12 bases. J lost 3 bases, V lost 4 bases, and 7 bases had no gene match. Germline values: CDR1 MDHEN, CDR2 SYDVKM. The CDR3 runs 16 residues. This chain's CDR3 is CASSSSSGRGLYEQYF. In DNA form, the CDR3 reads TGTGCCAGCAGTTCCTCTAGCGGGAGGGGGCTCTACGAGCAGTACTTC.

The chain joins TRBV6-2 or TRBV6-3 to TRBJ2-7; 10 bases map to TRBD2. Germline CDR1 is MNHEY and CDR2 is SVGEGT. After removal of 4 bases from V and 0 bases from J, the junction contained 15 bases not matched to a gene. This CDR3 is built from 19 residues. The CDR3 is CASSFGWASGGSSSYEQYF. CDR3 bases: TGTGCCAGCAGTTTCGGCTGGGCTAGCGGGGGCTCGAGCTCCTACGAGCAGTACTTC.

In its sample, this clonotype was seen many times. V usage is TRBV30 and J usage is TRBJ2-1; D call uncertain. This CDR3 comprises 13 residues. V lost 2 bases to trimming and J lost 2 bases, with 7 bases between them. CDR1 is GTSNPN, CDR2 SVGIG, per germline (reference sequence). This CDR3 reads CAWSILPYNEQFF. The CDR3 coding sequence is TGTGCCTGGAGTATACTCCCCTACAATGAGCAGTTCTTC.

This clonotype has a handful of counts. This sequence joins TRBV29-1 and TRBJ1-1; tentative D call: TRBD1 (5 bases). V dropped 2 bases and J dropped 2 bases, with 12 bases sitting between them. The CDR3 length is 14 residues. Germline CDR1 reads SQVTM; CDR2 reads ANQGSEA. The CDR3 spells CSVERQGGNTEAFF. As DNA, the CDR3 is TGCAGCGTTGAACGGCAGGGTGGAAACACTGAAGCTTTCTTT.

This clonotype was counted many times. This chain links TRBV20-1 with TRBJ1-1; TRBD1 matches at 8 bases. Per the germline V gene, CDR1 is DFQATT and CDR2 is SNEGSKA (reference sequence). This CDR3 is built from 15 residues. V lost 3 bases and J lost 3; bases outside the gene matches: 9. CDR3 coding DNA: TGCAGTGCTAGCCCAGGGGGCCCGGGGGACACTGAAGCTTTCTTT. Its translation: CSASPGGPGDTEAFF.

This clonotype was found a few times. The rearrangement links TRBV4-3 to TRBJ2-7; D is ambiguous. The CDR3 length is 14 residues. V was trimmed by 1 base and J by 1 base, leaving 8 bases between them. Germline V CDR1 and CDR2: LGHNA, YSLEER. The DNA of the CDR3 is TGCGCCAGCAGCCAAGGGGCAGCATCCTACGAGCAGTACTTC. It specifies CASSQGAASYEQYF.

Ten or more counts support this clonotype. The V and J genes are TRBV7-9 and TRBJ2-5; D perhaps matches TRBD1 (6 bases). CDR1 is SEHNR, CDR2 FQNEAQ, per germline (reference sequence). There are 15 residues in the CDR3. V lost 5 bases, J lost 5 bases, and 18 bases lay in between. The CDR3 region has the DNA TGTGCCAGCAGCGGTCGGGACACCCATCTCGAGACCCAGTACTTC. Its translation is CASSGRDTHLETQYF.

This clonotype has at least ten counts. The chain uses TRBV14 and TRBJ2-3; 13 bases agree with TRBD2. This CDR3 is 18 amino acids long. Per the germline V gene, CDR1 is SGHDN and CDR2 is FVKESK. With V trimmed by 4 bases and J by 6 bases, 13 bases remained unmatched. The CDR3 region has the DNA TGTGCCAGCAGCCCTGGACTAGCGGGGGCCGCCCCGGTGGATACGCAGTATTTT. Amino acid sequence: CASSPGLAGAAPVDTQYF.

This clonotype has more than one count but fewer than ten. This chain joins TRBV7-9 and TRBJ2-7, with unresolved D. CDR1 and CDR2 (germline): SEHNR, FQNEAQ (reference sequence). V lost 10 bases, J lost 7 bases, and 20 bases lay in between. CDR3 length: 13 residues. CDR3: CANSSGYLTEQYF. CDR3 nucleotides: TGTGCCAACAGTTCCGGATATTTGACGGAGCAGTACTTC.

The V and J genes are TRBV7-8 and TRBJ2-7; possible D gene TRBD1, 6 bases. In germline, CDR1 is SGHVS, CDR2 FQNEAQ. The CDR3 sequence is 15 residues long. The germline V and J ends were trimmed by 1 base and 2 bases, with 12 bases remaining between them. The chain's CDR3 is CASSLDGTSTYEQYF. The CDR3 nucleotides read TGTGCCAGCAGCTTAGACGGGACATCGACCTACGAGCAGTACTTC.

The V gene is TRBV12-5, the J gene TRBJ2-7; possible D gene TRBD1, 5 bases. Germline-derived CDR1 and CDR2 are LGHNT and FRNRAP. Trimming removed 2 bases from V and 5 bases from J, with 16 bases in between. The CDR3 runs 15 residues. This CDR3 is CASGLPPAGIHEQYF. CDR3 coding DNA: TGTGCTAGTGGTTTGCCCCCGGCAGGGATCCACGAGCAGTACTTC.

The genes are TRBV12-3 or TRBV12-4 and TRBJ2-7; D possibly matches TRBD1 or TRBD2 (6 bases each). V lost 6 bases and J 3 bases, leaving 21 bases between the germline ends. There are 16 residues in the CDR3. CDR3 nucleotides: TGTGCCAGCAGCCCGGGGGCAGTAGCTTTAAACTACGAGCAGTACTTC. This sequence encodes CASSPGAVALNYEQYF.

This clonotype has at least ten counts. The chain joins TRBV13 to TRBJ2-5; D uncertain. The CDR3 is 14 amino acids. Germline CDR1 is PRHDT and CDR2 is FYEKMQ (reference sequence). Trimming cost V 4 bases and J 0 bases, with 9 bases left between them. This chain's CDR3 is CASSSVGYQETQYF. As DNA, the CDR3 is TGTGCCAGCAGCTCCGTCGGGTACCAAGAGACCCAGTACTTC.

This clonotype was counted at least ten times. CDR3 protein: CASSPQVAPLLFF. The CDR3 nucleotides are TGTGCCAGCAGCCCCCAGGTTGCCCCGTTACTGTTTTTT. This rearrangement joins TRBV7-8 to TRBJ1-4; D ambiguous. The V and J ends lost 5 bases and 13 bases respectively, with 17 bases between them. CDR1 and CDR2 from the germline V gene are SGHVS and FQNEAQ. CDR3 size: 13 residues. Combining the CDR3 with reference TRBV7-8 and TRBJ1-4 gives the whole variable domain GAGVSQSPRYKVAKRGQDVALRCDPISGHVSLFWYQQALGQGPEFLTYFQNEAQLDKSGLPSDRFFAERPEGSVSTLKIQRTQQEDSAVYLCASSPQVAPLLFFGSGTQLSVL.

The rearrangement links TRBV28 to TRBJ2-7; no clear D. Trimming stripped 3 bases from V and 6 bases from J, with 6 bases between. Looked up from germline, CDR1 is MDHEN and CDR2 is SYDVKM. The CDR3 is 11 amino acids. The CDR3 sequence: CASSLLTEQYF. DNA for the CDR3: TGTGCCAGCAGTTTGTTGACCGAGCAGTACTTC.

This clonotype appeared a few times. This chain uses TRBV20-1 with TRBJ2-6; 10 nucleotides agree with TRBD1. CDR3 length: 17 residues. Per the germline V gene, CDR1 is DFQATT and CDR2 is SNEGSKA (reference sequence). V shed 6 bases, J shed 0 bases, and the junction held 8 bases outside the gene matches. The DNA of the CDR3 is TGCAGTGCAAACCGGGACAGGGGAATCTCTGGGGCCAACGTCCTGACTTTC. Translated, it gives CSANRDRGISGANVLTF.

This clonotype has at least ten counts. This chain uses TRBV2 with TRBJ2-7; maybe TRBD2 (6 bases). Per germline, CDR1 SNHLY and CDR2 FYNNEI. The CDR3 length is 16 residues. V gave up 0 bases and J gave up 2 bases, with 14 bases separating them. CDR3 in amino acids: CASSEAGAGPTYEQYF. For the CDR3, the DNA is TGTGCCAGCAGTGAAGCGGGCGCGGGGCCTACCTACGAGCAGTACTTC.